These 11 T cell receptor beta chains came from one sample sequenced in a study of shared clonotypes between healthy human individuals (dated by TCRdb to about 2020). The library was prepared using the immunoSEQ multiplex PCR assay. Drawn from immuneACCESS, this table holds only the in-frame rearrangements with V and J called that TCRdb kept. Clones are partly lost; checked studies trace under half to an unresolved V gene and leave the rest unexplained. The sample table shows roughly 500,000 clones, and 90% to 97% are seen once. 0.06% of the sample is in the top ten clones. The sequenced material came from naive CD4+ T cells sorted from blood. Taken with the paper, the label for cell subset or site translates to: CD45RA+ positively selected. The receptors originated from a woman in her twenties or thirties in good health.

V is TRBV9 and J is TRBJ2-7; D gene uncertain. Between the trimmed V and J ends, which lost 4 bases and 5 bases, there was a span of 13 bases. Germline V gene lookup returns CDR1 SGDLS and CDR2 YYNGEE. The CDR3 consists of 13 residues. CDR3 coding DNA: TGTGCCAGCAGCCCCCGGGCGGTCGACGAGCAGTACTTC. This encodes CASSPRAVDEQYF.

The chain couples TRBV27 to TRBJ1-2; 9 bases align to TRBD1. CDR1 MNHEY and CDR2 SMNVEV come from the germline V gene (reference sequence). J was trimmed by 8 bases and V by 0 bases; bases with no gene match: 7. CDR3 length equals 15 residues. In DNA, the CDR3 is TGTGCCAGCAGTTTATCCAGGACAGGGGCAAGGGGCTACACCTTC. It translates to CASSLSRTGARGYTF.

The chain links TRBV7-2 to TRBJ1-6; no reliable D call. Trimming took off 1 base at V and 8 bases at J, with 12 bases between the two ends. Germline values: CDR1 SGHTA, CDR2 FQGNSA. CDR3 length: 15 amino acids. Written as DNA, the CDR3 is TGTGCCAGCAGCTTAGGGGTCGGGTTCTATTCACCCCTCCACTTT. It encodes CASSLGVGFYSPLHF. Full variable domain (missing parts from reference TRBV7-2 and TRBJ1-6): GAGVSQSPSNKVTEKGKDVELRCDPISGHTALYWYRQSLGQGLEFLIYFQGNSAPDKSGLPSDRFSAERTGGSVSTLTIQRTQQEDSAVYLCASSLGVGFYSPLHFGNGTRLTVT.

This rearrangement joins TRBV11-2 to TRBJ2-1; weak D call: TRBD1 (5 bases). CDR1 SGHAT and CDR2 FQNNGV come from the germline V gene. V shed 3 bases and J shed 2 bases, with 17 bases lying between them. CDR3 length equals 17 residues. The CDR3 reads CASSFQQGLSAYNEQFF. CDR3 sequence (DNA): TGTGCCAGCAGCTTCCAGCAGGGATTGAGTGCCTACAATGAGCAGTTCTTC.

This sequence joins TRBV23-1 and TRBJ2-3; D is undetermined. TRBV23-1 carries the ORF label, with uncertain function. Between the trimmed V and J ends, which lost 6 bases and 2 bases, there was a span of 15 bases. CDR3 size: 15 residues. The DNA for the CDR3 is TGCGCCAGCAGGAAGAAGGATAAAGACACAGATACGCAGTATTTT. Protein sequence: CASRKKDKDTDTQYF.

V and J are TRBV7-9 and TRBJ2-7, with 7 bases lining up with TRBD2. Trimming took 1 base from V and 2 from J; bases not matched to a gene: 5. The CDR3 has 15 residues. Germline V gene sequence: CDR1 SEHNR, CDR2 FQNEAQ (reference sequence). The CDR3 region has the DNA TGTGCCAGCAGCTTAGTGGCAGCGGGGCCCTACGAGCAGTACTTC. It is translated as CASSLVAAGPYEQYF. The full variable domain, its missing parts supplied by reference TRBV7-9 and TRBJ2-7, is DTGVSQNPRHKITKRGQNVTFRCDPISEHNRLYWYRQTLGQGPEFLTYFQNEAQLEKSRLLSDRFSAERPKGSFSTLEIQRTEQGDSAMYLCASSLVAAGPYEQYFGPGTRLTVT.

The chain links TRBV30 to TRBJ1-1; D might be TRBD1 (5 bases). The CDR3 is 12 amino acids. Between the trimmed V and J ends, which lost 8 bases and 4 bases, there was a span of 14 bases. Germline V lookup: CDR1 GTSNPN, CDR2 SVGIG (reference sequence). The CDR3 DNA reads TGTGCCATTATCACCCAGGGCACTGAAGCTTTCTTT. This translates into CAIITQGTEAFF.

The V call is TRBV7-9, the J call TRBJ1-1; the D gene is possibly TRBD1 (5 bases). The CDR3 extends over 13 amino acids. Trimming took off 4 bases at V and 3 bases at J, with 9 bases between the two ends. In germline, CDR1 is SEHNR, CDR2 FQNEAQ (reference sequence). The CDR3 loop reads CASSWQGHTEAFF. The CDR3 DNA reads TGTGCCAGCAGCTGGCAGGGACACACTGAAGCTTTCTTT.

The chain employs TRBV28 and TRBJ1-1; D perhaps matches TRBD1 (5 bases). V shed 2 bases and J shed 6 bases, with 13 bases lying between them. The germline CDR1 and CDR2 sequences are MDHEN and SYDVKM. The CDR3 loop spans 14 amino acids. CDR3 DNA sequence: TGTGCCAGCAGTTTAGAGGGGCCTAGCCCTGAAGCTTTCTTT. It specifies CASSLEGPSPEAFF.

CDR3 DNA: TGTGCCAGCAGCTCCTATTTTGGAGTCTCTGGAAACACCATATATTTT. It yields the protein CASSSYFGVSGNTIYF. This chain links TRBV7-2 with TRBJ1-3, with D hard to call. Germline assignment: CDR1 SGHTA and CDR2 FQGNSA. This CDR3 has 16 amino acids. Trimming removed 4 bases at V and 0 bases at J, with 13 bases between.

Turning to this clone: Other DNA sequences of this sample code for an identical CDR3. This chain connects TRBV28 to TRBJ2-7; 11 nucleotides match TRBD1. J gave up 3 bases and V 3 bases, and 1 base lay outside the gene matches. The CDR3 runs 14 residues. Germline CDR1 MDHEN, CDR2 SYDVKM. This CDR3 is CASSLGTGGYEQYF. In DNA form, the CDR3 reads TGTGCCAGCAGTTTGGGGACAGGGGGCTACGAGCAGTACTTC.